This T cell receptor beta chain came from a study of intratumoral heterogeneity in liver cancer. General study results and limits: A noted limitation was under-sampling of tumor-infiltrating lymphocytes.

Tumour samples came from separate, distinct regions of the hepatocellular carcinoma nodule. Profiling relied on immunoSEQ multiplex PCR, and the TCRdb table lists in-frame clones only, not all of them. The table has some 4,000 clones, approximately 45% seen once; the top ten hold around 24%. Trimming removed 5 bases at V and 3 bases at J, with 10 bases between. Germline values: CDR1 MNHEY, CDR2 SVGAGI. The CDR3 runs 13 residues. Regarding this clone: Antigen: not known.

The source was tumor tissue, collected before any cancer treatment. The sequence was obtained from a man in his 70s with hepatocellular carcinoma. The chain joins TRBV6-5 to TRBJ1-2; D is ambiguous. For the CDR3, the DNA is TGTGCCAGCAGTCCCAGGCTTGACTATGGCTACACCTTC. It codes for CASSPRLDYGYTF.